One sample yielded the 22 T cell receptor beta chains listed below, sequenced in a study of blood T cell repertoires in COVID-19. Assay used: immunoSEQ multiplex PCR; TCRdb lists only in-frame clones, some missing. The data show 120,000 to 150,000 clones, with roughly 84% seen just once and 30% to 45% held by the top ten. The sample consisted of peripheral blood. The receptor set was obtained from a human donor in a cohort sampled during active COVID-19.

This clone was detected a few times. The chain joins TRBV10-3 to TRBJ1-2; D remains unclear. With 4 bases removed from V and 4 bases from J, the gap between germline ends came to 7 bases. Germline CDR1 is ENHRY and CDR2 is SYGVKD. The CDR3 contains 12 residues. CDR3 DNA: TGTGCCATCAGTGGACGGAGCTATGGCTACACCTTC. This gives the protein CAISGRSYGYTF.

In this sample, this clone turned up once. The J gene is TRBJ2-7, the V gene TRBV11-3, with 7 bases fitting TRBD1. This CDR3 has 13 residues. Germline V gives CDR1 SGHNT, CDR2 YENEEA. The V segment lost 5 bases and the J segment 2 bases; nucleotides outside the gene matches: 3. The CDR3 loop reads CASSQDRAYEQYF. The CDR3 nucleotides are TGTGCCAGCAGCCAAGACAGGGCCTACGAGCAGTACTTC.

This clone was counted once. The gene calls are TRBV6-5 and TRBJ2-5; no reliable D call. V lost 4 bases and J lost 4, with 19 bases in between. The CDR3 runs to 16 residues. Looked up from germline, CDR1 is MNHEY and CDR2 is SVGAGI. The CDR3: CASSSRGVTRGETQYF. The CDR3 DNA reads TGTGCCAGCAGTTCTCGAGGTGTCACCCGCGGAGAGACCCAGTACTTC.

This chain links TRBV6-2 or TRBV6-3 with TRBJ2-7; D is uncertain. V was pared by 6 bases and J by 7 bases, with 19 bases between. This CDR3 is built from 14 residues. Germline CDR1 MNHEY, CDR2 SVGEGT. CDR3 sequence (DNA): TGTGCCAGCAGCCCCGACACGAACCCTGGGGAGCAGTACTTC. Its translation is CASSPDTNPGEQYF.

The rearrangement links TRBV28 to TRBJ2-1; D gene unclear. The V gene's germline CDR1 is MDHEN and CDR2 SYDVKM. V was shortened by 0 bases and J by 5 bases, with 20 bases between the two germline ends. The CDR3 consists of 18 residues. The DNA for the CDR3 is TGTGCCAGCAGTTTATGGATTCTCGAGAGGCCCTCACACAATGAGCAGTTCTTC. Amino acid sequence: CASSLWILERPSHNEQFF. Full variable domain (rest looked up from reference TRBV28 and TRBJ2-1): DVKVTQSSRYLVKRTGEKVFLECVQDMDHENMFWYRQDPGLGLRLIYFSYDVKMKEKGDIPEGYSVSREKKERFSLILESASTNQTSMYLCASSLWILERPSHNEQFFGPGTRLTVL.

The rearrangement links TRBV12-3 or TRBV12-4 to TRBJ2-2; D is perhaps TRBD1 (5 bases). CDR3 size: 11 residues. The germline V and J ends were trimmed by 11 bases and 5 bases, with 9 bases remaining between them. The CDR3, as DNA: TGTGCCTCAGGGCAAACCGGGGAGCTGTTTTTT. Translated, it gives CASGQTGELFF.

This chain uses TRBV19 with TRBJ1-1, with 8 bases fitting TRBD1. From germline, CDR1 is LNHDA and CDR2 SQIVND (reference sequence). This CDR3 contains 15 residues. The V gene end was trimmed by 8 bases and the J gene end by 2 bases; junction bases not matched to a gene: 10. The DNA for the CDR3 is TGTGCCAGTCGGAGTCAGGGGGCCAGAAACACTGAAGCTTTCTTT. Translation: CASRSQGARNTEAFF.

V gene TRBV5-1 combines with J gene TRBJ1-2; 8 nucleotides align to TRBD1. The CDR3 is 14 residues long. CDR1 and CDR2 (germline): SGHRS, YFSETQ. Losses at the gene ends were 3 bases for V and 4 bases for J; bases not matched to a gene: 5. DNA for the CDR3: TGCGCCAGCAGCTCTAGGACAGGGCCCTATGGCTACACCTTC. Translated: CASSSRTGPYGYTF.

This clone turned up a few times. The chain joins TRBV5-6 to TRBJ2-5; TRBD2 matches at 13 bases. The CDR3 runs to 15 residues. Germline trimming cut 5 bases from V and 7 bases from J; bases unmatched to any gene: 8. CDR1 SGHDT and CDR2 YYEEEE come from the germline V gene. CDR3 coding DNA: TGTGCCAGCAGTGGGACTAGCGGGGAGTTGGGGACCCAGTACTTC. It translates to CASSGTSGELGTQYF.

This clone was found a few times. The chain recombines TRBV5-1 with TRBJ1-1; 7 bases agree with TRBD1. CDR1 is SGHRS and CDR2 is YFSETQ in the germline V gene. J gave up 4 bases and V 3 bases, and 9 bases lay outside the gene matches. There are 15 residues in the CDR3. CDR3 coding DNA: TGCGCCAGCAGCTACCTACAGGGGAGTGGCACTGAAGCTTTCTTT. This translates into CASSYLQGSGTEAFF.

V usage is TRBV4-3 and J usage is TRBJ2-2, with 7 nucleotides matching TRBD2. Per the germline V gene, CDR1 is LGHNA and CDR2 is YSLEER. The trim removed 0 bases at V and 3 bases at J, leaving 7 bases unmatched. CDR3 length equals 17 residues. CDR3 sequence: CASSQDVSGGYTGELFF. CDR3 nucleotide sequence: TGCGCCAGCAGCCAAGATGTGTCGGGGGGATACACCGGGGAGCTGTTTTTT.

The CDR3 sequence is CASSQSRDRGDQPQHF. Written as DNA, the CDR3 is TGTGCCAGTAGCCAGTCCCGGGACAGGGGAGATCAGCCCCAGCATTTT. This chain uses TRBV19 with TRBJ1-5; TRBD1 matches at 10 bases. This CDR3 spans 16 amino acids. Germline-derived CDR1 and CDR2 are LNHDA and SQIVND (reference sequence). The trim removed 6 bases at V and 5 bases at J, leaving 10 bases unmatched.

V gene TRBV3-1 (or the pseudogene TRBV3-2) combines with J gene TRBJ2-5, with TRBD1 as a possible D gene (5 bases). This CDR3 has 15 amino acids. V lost 0 bases, J lost 0 bases, and 8 bases lay in between. CDR1 is LGHDT, CDR2 YNNKEL, per germline (reference sequence). This CDR3 reads CASSQEPGNQETQYF. The CDR3 DNA reads as TGTGCCAGCAGCCAAGAACCAGGGAACCAAGAGACCCAGTACTTC.

This rearrangement joins TRBV4-3 to TRBJ2-5; TRBD1 agrees at 8 bases. There are 16 residues in the CDR3. From germline, CDR1 is LGHNA and CDR2 YSLEER. The ends lost 0 bases at V and 5 bases at J; junction bases unmatched: 8. The CDR3 DNA reads as TGCGCCAGCAGCCAAGATTGGCCAGGGGGCTTTGAGACCCAGTACTTC. Translated: CASSQDWPGGFETQYF.

The chain joins TRBV3-1 (or the pseudogene TRBV3-2) to TRBJ1-3, with D unclear. Trimming took off 2 bases at V and 0 bases at J, with 11 bases between the two ends. Germline V gene lookup returns CDR1 LGHDT and CDR2 YNNKEL (reference sequence). The CDR3 is 16 amino acids. Here the CDR3 DNA reads TGTGCCAGCAGCCAACATACACGGAGCTCTGGAAACACCATATATTTT. Its protein product is CASSQHTRSSGNTIYF.

The chain is built from TRBV10-3 and TRBJ1-1; 12 nucleotides align to TRBD1. Germline assignment: CDR1 ENHRY and CDR2 SYGVKD. With 7 bases clipped from V and 2 bases from J, the junction kept 8 bases outside the gene matches. The CDR3 sequence is 16 residues long. The CDR3 coding sequence is TGTGCCATCAAGGCCCTGGGGACAGGGGGCAACACTGAAGCTTTCTTT. This codes for CAIKALGTGGNTEAFF.

The V call is TRBV4-1, the J call TRBJ2-7; the match to TRBD1 covers 7 bases. The V segment lost 2 bases and the J segment 6 bases; nucleotides outside the gene matches: 16. Germline V gene data show CDR1 as MGHRA and CDR2 as YSYEKL. This CDR3 has 17 amino acids. The CDR3 DNA reads TGCGCCAGCAGCCAACCTATATTGACAGGGAGTACTACCGAGCAGTACTTC. Translating gives CASSQPILTGSTTEQYF.

The chain employs TRBV7-2 and TRBJ1-2; D is undetermined. V dropped 1 base and J dropped 4 bases, with 10 bases sitting between them. The germline CDR1 and CDR2 sequences are SGHTA and FQGNSA. The CDR3 contains 14 residues. DNA of the CDR3: TGTGCCAGCAGCTTAGGGGCCAGCTCCTATGGCTACACCTTC. Protein sequence: CASSLGASSYGYTF.

This chain uses TRBV10-3 with TRBJ1-4, with D perhaps matching TRBD1 (6 bases). The germline V gene encodes CDR1 ENHRY and CDR2 SYGVKD. The CDR3 runs to 13 residues. CDR3 nucleotides: TGTGCGTCACACAGGGAGGGTAATGAAAAACTGTTTTTT. Translated, it gives CASHREGNEKLFF.

V and J are TRBV3-1 (or the pseudogene TRBV3-2) and TRBJ2-3; 7 bases fit TRBD2. Germline CDR1 reads LGHDT; CDR2 reads YNNKEL (reference sequence). V shed 4 bases, J shed 4 bases, and the junction held 5 bases outside the gene matches. The CDR3 extends over 14 amino acids. The CDR3 protein is CASSLREAADTQYF. CDR3 in DNA: TGTGCCAGCAGCCTCCGGGAGGCCGCAGATACGCAGTATTTT.

The V and J genes are TRBV29-1 and TRBJ1-2; no firm D call. V lost 4 bases and J lost 3, with 6 bases in between. Looked up from germline, CDR1 is SQVTM and CDR2 is ANQGSEA. The CDR3 totals 11 residues. CDR3 bases: TGCAGCGTTGGGCAGGACTATGGCTACACCTTC. It specifies CSVGQDYGYTF. The full variable domain, completed using reference TRBV29-1 and TRBJ1-2, is SAVISQKPSRDICQRGTSLTIQCQVDSQVTMMFWYRQQPGQSLTLIATANQGSEATYESGFVIDKFPISRPNLTFSTLTVSNMSPEDSSIYLCSVGQDYGYTFGSGTRLTVV.

The chain uses TRBV12-3 or TRBV12-4 and TRBJ1-2; TRBD1 agrees at 7 bases. CDR3 size: 13 residues. The trim removed 2 bases at V and 7 bases at J, leaving 4 bases unmatched. The CDR3 coding sequence is TGTGCCAGCAGTTTAAAGGAGGGGGCTGGCTACACCTTC. It specifies CASSLKEGAGYTF.